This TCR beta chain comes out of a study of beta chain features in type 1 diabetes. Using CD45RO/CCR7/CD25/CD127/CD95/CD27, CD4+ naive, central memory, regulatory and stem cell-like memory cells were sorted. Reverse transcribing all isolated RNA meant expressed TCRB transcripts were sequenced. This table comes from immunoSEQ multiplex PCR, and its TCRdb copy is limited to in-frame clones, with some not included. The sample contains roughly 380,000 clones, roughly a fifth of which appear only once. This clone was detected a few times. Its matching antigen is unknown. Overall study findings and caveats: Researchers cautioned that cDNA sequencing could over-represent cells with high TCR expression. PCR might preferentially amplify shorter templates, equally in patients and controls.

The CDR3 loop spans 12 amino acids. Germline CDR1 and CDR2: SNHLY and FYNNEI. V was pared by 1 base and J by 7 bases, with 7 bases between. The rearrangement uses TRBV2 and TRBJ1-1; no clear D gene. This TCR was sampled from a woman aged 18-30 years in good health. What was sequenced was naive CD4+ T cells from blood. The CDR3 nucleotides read TGTGCCAGCAGTGAAGGCACTTTTGAAGCTTTCTTT. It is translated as CASSEGTFEAFF.